These 12 T cell receptor beta chains share one sample of origin, sequenced in a study of T cell responses to AZD1222 COVID-19 vaccine. Measured with immunoSEQ multiplex PCR; TCRdb has only the in-frame clones, and not every one. The sample records about 120,000 clones, around 85% being singletons. The sequenced sample was peripheral blood, obtained on day 0 of AZD1222 vaccination. The source of these receptors is an adult in good health.

The chain links TRBV29-1 to TRBJ2-5, with D unresolved. The ends were cut back, 3 bases at V and 1 base at J, with 9 bases in the middle. The CDR3 runs to 13 residues. Germline-derived CDR1 and CDR2 are SQVTM and ANQGSEA. The CDR3 region has the DNA TGCAGCGTTGATTTGGCTAGCCAAGAGACCCAGTACTTC. This encodes CSVDLASQETQYF. The full variable domain, completed using reference TRBV29-1 and TRBJ2-5, is SAVISQKPSRDICQRGTSLTIQCQVDSQVTMMFWYRQQPGQSLTLIATANQGSEATYESGFVIDKFPISRPNLTFSTLTVSNMSPEDSSIYLCSVDLASQETQYFGPGTRLLVL.

V gene TRBV5-1 combines with J gene TRBJ1-4; 9 bases are shared with TRBD1. The CDR3 sequence is 14 residues long. J gave up 6 bases and V 2 bases, and 2 bases lay outside the gene matches. In germline, CDR1 is SGHRS, CDR2 YFSETQ. The CDR3 region has the DNA TGCGCCAGCAGCTTCAGGGACAGGGATGAAAAACTGTTTTTT. It encodes CASSFRDRDEKLFF.

The rearrangement joins TRBV19 to TRBJ2-3, with 7 bases matching TRBD2. This CDR3 contains 14 residues. V lost 6 bases and J lost 8; bases outside the gene matches: 11. CDR1 and CDR2 (germline): LNHDA, SQIVND (reference sequence). CDR3: CASRSGGSEGTQYF. In nucleotides, the CDR3 is TGTGCCAGTAGATCGGGAGGAAGCGAGGGTACGCAGTATTTT.

The chain has TRBV28 and TRBJ1-6, with a tentative D call TRBD1 (6 bases). Germline V gene lookup returns CDR1 MDHEN and CDR2 SYDVKM. This CDR3 has 18 residues. Between the trimmed V and J ends, which lost 4 bases and 0 bases, there was a span of 16 bases. The DNA for the CDR3 is TGTGCCAGCAGTTCCGGACAGTCCGGATCCTCCTATAATTCACCCCTCCACTTT. This sequence encodes CASSSGQSGSSYNSPLHF.

J is TRBJ1-1 and V is TRBV2; weak D call: TRBD1 (5 bases). V gave up 4 bases and J gave up 6 bases, with 15 bases separating them. Per the germline V gene, CDR1 is SNHLY and CDR2 is FYNNEI. This CDR3 is 14 amino acids long. The DNA for the CDR3 is TGTGCCAGCAGTGTCAGGGTTGATACAGCTGAAGCTTTCTTT. Amino acids: CASSVRVDTAEAFF.

This chain joins TRBV12-3 or TRBV12-4 and TRBJ1-2; D perhaps matches TRBD1 (5 bases). V dropped 7 bases and J dropped 4 bases, with 13 bases sitting between them. The CDR3 runs 13 residues. This chain's CDR3 is CASTPEGRYGYTF. In nucleotides, the CDR3 is TGTGCCAGCACCCCTGAGGGGCGCTATGGCTACACCTTC.

With respect to this clone: Relative to the germline gene, one junction end is altered; a read error may explain this. The chain has TRBV7-7 and TRBJ2-3; 10 nucleotides match TRBD2. The CDR3 is made up of 15 amino acids. The germline V gene has CDR1 SSHAT and CDR2 FNYEAQ (reference sequence). As DNA, the CDR3 is TGTGCCAGCAGGTTAGGACTAGCGGACACAGATACGCAGTATTTT. Translation gives CASRLGLADTDTQYF.

The chain joins TRBV30 to TRBJ2-7; 7 bases agree with TRBD2. The V segment lost 2 bases and the J segment 1 base; nucleotides outside the gene matches: 20. CDR1 and CDR2 (germline): GTSNPN, SVGIG (reference sequence). CDR3 length: 19 amino acids. This chain's CDR3 is CAWSSLWLAESVYSYEQYF. The CDR3 DNA sequence: TGTGCCTGGAGTTCACTGTGGCTAGCGGAATCAGTATATTCCTACGAGCAGTACTTC.

The chain uses TRBV30 and TRBJ2-7, with D possibly TRBD1 on 5 matching bases. This CDR3 comprises 11 residues. CDR1 GTSNPN and CDR2 SVGIG come from the germline V gene (reference sequence). V lost 2 bases to trimming and J lost 4 bases, with 6 bases between them. The CDR3 loop is CAWSPGYEQYF. The DNA for the CDR3 is TGTGCCTGGAGTCCAGGGTACGAGCAGTACTTC.

The rearrangement uses TRBV12-3 or TRBV12-4 and TRBJ1-3; D not certain. The length of the CDR3 is 12 residues. The V and J ends lost 8 bases and 4 bases respectively, with 9 bases between them. CDR3 bases: TGTGCCAGCGGATTGGGGGGAAACACCATATATTTT. This translates into CASGLGGNTIYF.

The DNA of the CDR3 is TGTGCCTGGACCGGGTCGAATAATTCACCCCTCCACTTT. Its protein is CAWTGSNNSPLHF. The gene calls are TRBV30 and TRBJ1-6; unclear D gene. This CDR3 is 13 amino acids long. Germline V lookup: CDR1 GTSNPN, CDR2 SVGIG (reference sequence). Deletions cut 4 bases from V and 5 bases from J, with 9 bases between.

The V call is TRBV30, the J call TRBJ2-1; D is unresolved. Between the trimmed V and J ends, which lost 0 bases and 6 bases, there was a span of 6 bases. Germline V lookup: CDR1 GTSNPN, CDR2 SVGIG (reference sequence). This CDR3 has 12 residues. CDR3 loop: CAWSVQLNEQFF. CDR3 bases: TGTGCCTGGAGTGTACAGCTCAATGAGCAGTTCTTC. Supplemented by reference TRBV30 and TRBJ2-1, the full variable domain reads SQTIHQWPATLVQPVGSPLSLECTVEGTSNPNLYWYRQAAGRGLQLLFYSVGIGQISSEVPQNLSASRPQDRQFILSSKKLLLSDSGFYLCAWSVQLNEQFFGPGTRLTVL.